A single sample is the source of the 32 T cell receptor beta chains below, sequenced in a study of OX40 agonist ivuxolimab in advanced cancers. Here immunoSEQ multiplex PCR was the method, and the copy in TCRdb shows in-frame clones only, minus some. Of about 100,000 clones in the sample, approximately 80% were seen once. The specimen comprised CD4+ or CD8+ T cells sorted from blood, sampled in a trial of the OX40 agonist ivuxolimab. The receptor set was obtained from an adult with an advanced solid tumor such as melanoma, head and neck, liver or kidney cancer.

The gene calls are TRBV11-1 and TRBJ1-6; no reliable D call. The CDR3 totals 14 residues. V was trimmed by 8 bases and J by 7 bases, leaving 15 bases between them. Germline-derived CDR1 and CDR2 are SGHAT and FQDESV (reference sequence). The CDR3 nucleotides are TGTGCCAGCGGTACACGGGCTACCAATTCACCCCTCCACTTT. The encoded protein is CASGTRATNSPLHF.

The gene calls are TRBV9 and TRBJ1-2, with TRBD1 identical over 10 bases. The V gene end was trimmed by 4 bases and the J gene end by 1 base; junction bases not matched to a gene: 4. The germline gives CDR1 SGDLS, CDR2 YYNGEE. The CDR3 runs to 15 residues. CDR3 bases: TGTGCCAGCAGCCTCCGGACAGGGGGTAACTATGGCTACACCTTC. It encodes CASSLRTGGNYGYTF.

The chain joins TRBV2 to TRBJ2-5; the match to TRBD2 covers 10 bases. Per the germline V gene, CDR1 is SNHLY and CDR2 is FYNNEI. The CDR3 totals 17 residues. V lost 3 bases to trimming and J lost 1 base; unmatched junction nucleotides: 8. Here the CDR3 reads CASSDPSGRRAQETQYF. The DNA of the CDR3 is TGTGCCAGCAGTGACCCTAGCGGGAGAAGGGCCCAAGAGACCCAGTACTTC.

The chain couples TRBV5-8 to TRBJ2-4, with D uncertain. The length of the CDR3 is 15 residues. CDR1 SGHTS and CDR2 YDEGEE come from the germline V gene. V was shortened by 3 bases and J by 0 bases, with 10 bases between the two germline ends. For the CDR3, the DNA is TGTGCCAGCAGCTCCGACAACCTAGCCAAAAACATTCAGTACTTC. Amino acid sequence: CASSSDNLAKNIQYF.

The chain couples TRBV15 to TRBJ2-7, with D perhaps being TRBD1 or TRBD2 (5 bases each). Per germline, CDR1 LNHNV and CDR2 YYDKDF (reference sequence). Trimming stripped 4 bases from V and 3 bases from J, with 13 bases between. The CDR3 is 14 amino acids. The CDR3 spells CATSTGTQDYEQYF. CDR3 coding DNA: TGTGCCACCAGCACCGGGACGCAAGACTACGAGCAGTACTTC.

The chain couples TRBV9 to TRBJ1-1, with 7 positions matching TRBD1. The V gene's germline CDR1 is SGDLS and CDR2 YYNGEE. Trimming at V came to 3 bases and at J to 3 bases, leaving 8 bases not matched to a gene. The CDR3 covers 15 residues. The CDR3 loop reads CASSGQTGRDTEAFF. CDR3 sequence (DNA): TGTGCCAGCAGCGGCCAGACAGGGCGAGACACTGAAGCTTTCTTT.

The chain recombines TRBV6-4 with TRBJ1-4; 7 bases fit TRBD1. The CDR3 is made up of 13 amino acids. Germline CDR1 reads MRHNA; CDR2 reads SNTAGT. V lost 9 bases, J lost 7 bases, and 8 bases stayed unmatched. DNA for the CDR3: TGTGCCAGTTCGTTGAACAGGGGTGAAAAACTGTTTTTT. Encoded protein: CASSLNRGEKLFF.

Only one count was recorded for this clone. The V gene is TRBV30, the J gene TRBJ2-4, with 8 bases fitting TRBD2. The CDR3 runs 18 residues. V lost 0 bases to trimming and J lost 3 bases; unmatched junction nucleotides: 13. The germline V gene has CDR1 GTSNPN and CDR2 SVGIG (reference sequence). The CDR3: CAWSVRGAGGDLKNIQYF. The CDR3 nucleotides are TGTGCCTGGAGTGTACGTGGGGCGGGGGGAGACCTCAAAAACATTCAGTACTTC.

The gene calls are TRBV27 and TRBJ2-7; TRBD2 agrees at 14 bases. Germline CDR1 MNHEY, CDR2 SMNVEV (reference sequence). The V and J ends lost 2 bases and 3 bases, in that order; junction bases with no gene match: 15. The CDR3 runs to 20 residues. This CDR3 is CASSLKGPRGTSGSIYEQYF. CDR3 DNA: TGTGCCAGCAGTTTAAAAGGCCCCAGAGGGACTAGCGGGAGTATCTACGAGCAGTACTTC.

The chain carries TRBV11-2 and TRBJ1-2; D is ambiguous. Trimming took off 5 bases at V and 7 bases at J, with 17 bases between the two ends. CDR1 is SGHAT, CDR2 FQNNGV, per germline. This CDR3 has 14 amino acids. CDR3 protein: CASSRSSRRGGYTF. Written as DNA, the CDR3 is TGTGCCAGCAGCCGGAGTTCCAGACGGGGTGGCTACACCTTC.

The genes are TRBV19 and TRBJ2-1, with a possible D match to TRBD2 (6 bases). Looked up from germline, CDR1 is LNHDA and CDR2 is SQIVND (reference sequence). The CDR3 consists of 15 residues. V was clipped by 5 bases and J by 9 bases, with 20 bases between them. CDR3 sequence (DNA): TGTGCCAGTAGTCTCGCGGGACTGGGGTTTTCTGAGCAGTTCTTC. This sequence encodes CASSLAGLGFSEQFF.

Here the CDR3 reads CAISEADGDVQYF. The CDR3 DNA follows: TGTGCCATCAGTGAGGCTGACGGAGATGTGCAGTATTTT. The chain combines TRBV10-3 with TRBJ2-3; unclear D gene. CDR1 and CDR2 from the germline V gene are ENHRY and SYGVKD. The CDR3 has 13 amino acids. Trimming removed 2 bases at V and 11 bases at J, with 14 bases between.

The chain is built from TRBV11-3 and TRBJ2-2; 7 nucleotides agree with TRBD2. Germline V gives CDR1 SGHNT, CDR2 YENEEA. The CDR3 has 17 residues. Unmatched junction bases numbered 5, after V lost 1 base and J lost 0 bases. The chain's CDR3 is CASSLASGLSNTGELFF. DNA for the CDR3: TGTGCCAGCAGCTTAGCCTCGGGACTATCGAACACCGGGGAGCTGTTTTTT.

The chain combines TRBV7-3 with TRBJ1-1; 7 nucleotides align to TRBD1. Germline V gene data show CDR1 as SGHTA and CDR2 as FQGTGA. J gave up 3 bases and V 5 bases, and 3 bases lay outside the gene matches. The CDR3 sequence is 13 residues long. The CDR3 here is CASSRDSYTEAFF. The CDR3 nucleotides are TGTGCCAGCAGCCGGGACAGCTACACTGAAGCTTTCTTT.

This clone was picked up one time. The gene calls are TRBV11-2 and TRBJ1-6; D is possibly TRBD1 (6 bases). The ends were cut back, 4 bases at V and 7 bases at J, with 17 bases in the middle. The CDR3 totals 16 residues. Germline V gives CDR1 SGHAT, CDR2 FQNNGV. The CDR3 DNA follows: TGTGCCAGCAGCTCTTGGGGGCGGGAGAAGAATTCACCCCTCCACTTT. This sequence encodes CASSSWGREKNSPLHF.

This clone was observed a handful of times. The gene calls are TRBV6-5 and TRBJ2-7, with TRBD1 matching 9 bases. Germline assignment: CDR1 MNHEY and CDR2 SVGAGI. The CDR3 length is 13 residues. V dropped 5 bases and J dropped 5; count of bases not matched to a gene: 4. CDR3 amino acids: CASSDDRGDEQYF. DNA of the CDR3: TGTGCCAGCAGTGACGACAGGGGGGACGAGCAGTACTTC.

The rearrangement uses TRBV9 and TRBJ2-2, with TRBD2 matching 7 bases. V shed 3 bases and J 7 bases; nucleotides not matched to a gene: 6. The CDR3 loop spans 14 amino acids. Germline loops: CDR1 SGDLS, CDR2 YYNGEE. The CDR3 bases are TGTGCCAGCAGCGGAACTAGCGCGGGCGGGGAGCTGTTTTTT. Amino acid sequence: CASSGTSAGGELFF.

V usage is TRBV29-1 and J usage is TRBJ1-1, with TRBD1 identical over 10 bases. With V trimmed by 7 bases and J by 4 bases, 9 bases remained unmatched. The CDR3 has 14 amino acids. Germline V gives CDR1 SQVTM, CDR2 ANQGSEA. The CDR3 DNA reads TGCAGCGCCCTAAGACAGGGGGCGGGCACTGAAGCTTTCTTT. Translation gives CSALRQGAGTEAFF.

V usage is TRBV10-3 and J usage is TRBJ1-4; 10 bases map to TRBD1. Trimming removed 2 bases from V and 7 bases from J; junction bases left unmatched: 7. The CDR3 has 16 amino acids. Germline values: CDR1 ENHRY, CDR2 SYGVKD. CDR3 sequence: CAISEDDRGHVEKLFF. CDR3 DNA: TGTGCCATCAGTGAGGACGACAGGGGGCATGTTGAAAAACTGTTTTTT.

The chain joins TRBV7-2 to TRBJ2-3, with 7 nucleotides matching TRBD2. The germline V gene encodes CDR1 SGHTA and CDR2 FQGNSA. V trimming: 0 bases; J trimming: 6 bases; junction bases outside the gene matches: 9. CDR3 length: 16 residues. CDR3 sequence: CASSLAPGLVKDTQYF. CDR3 nucleotides: TGTGCCAGCAGCTTAGCGCCAGGACTAGTAAAGGATACGCAGTATTTT.

This sequence joins TRBV14 and TRBJ2-1; 8 bases agree with TRBD2. The V gene end was trimmed by 0 bases and the J gene end by 3 bases; junction bases not matched to a gene: 7. CDR3 size: 17 residues. Germline V CDR1 and CDR2: SGHDN, FVKESK. The CDR3: CASSQEPSGSSYNEQFF. CDR3 DNA: TGTGCCAGCAGCCAAGAGCCCAGCGGGAGTAGCTACAATGAGCAGTTCTTC.

This clone was observed a single time. This chain uses TRBV27 with TRBJ1-5; D is unclear. From germline, CDR1 is MNHEY and CDR2 SMNVEV (reference sequence). V lost 2 bases and J 0 bases, leaving 8 bases between the germline ends. The CDR3 totals 15 residues. Here the CDR3 reads CASSLAGYSNQPQHF. The CDR3 coding sequence is TGTGCCAGCAGTTTAGCGGGTTATAGCAATCAGCCCCAGCATTTT.

J is TRBJ2-5 and V is TRBV11-2; 7 bases agree with TRBD2. The CDR3 spans 15 residues. CDR1 and CDR2 from the germline V gene are SGHAT and FQNNGV. With V trimmed by 4 bases and J by 0 bases, 5 bases remained unmatched. This chain's CDR3 is CASSSLLANQETQYF. CDR3 nucleotides: TGTGCCAGCAGCTCGCTACTAGCGAACCAAGAGACCCAGTACTTC.

The chain's CDR3 is CASSESTGIGHEQFF. The CDR3 DNA sequence: TGTGCCAGCAGTGAAAGTACAGGGATAGGGCATGAGCAGTTCTTC. The J gene is TRBJ2-1, the V gene TRBV25-1; D is possibly TRBD1 (6 bases). The CDR3 extends over 15 amino acids. V lost 2 bases, J lost 8 bases, and 16 bases lay in between. Germline V gives CDR1 MGHDK, CDR2 SYGVNS.

This clone was counted a single time. This chain links TRBV5-1 with TRBJ1-1, with D possibly TRBD1 on 6 matching bases. CDR3 length: 15 residues. The germline V gene has CDR1 SGHRS and CDR2 YFSETQ. V was clipped by 0 bases and J by 1 base, with 10 bases between them. CDR3 DNA sequence: TGCGCCAGCAGCTTGGGTGGGGGGGCGAACACTGAAGCTTTCTTT. Encoded protein: CASSLGGGANTEAFF.

The CDR3: CASSYGPTTEAFF. CDR3 DNA sequence: TGTGCCAGCAGTTACGGACCGACCACTGAAGCTTTCTTT. This chain connects TRBV6-5 to TRBJ1-1; D uncertain. V lost 2 bases, J lost 4 bases, and 8 bases lay in between. This CDR3 region has 13 residues. Germline loops: CDR1 MNHEY, CDR2 SVGAGI.

The V gene is TRBV7-9, the J gene TRBJ1-3; D gene unclear. Trimming stripped 3 bases from V and 5 bases from J, with 5 bases between. This CDR3 spans 12 amino acids. Per the germline V gene, CDR1 is SEHNR and CDR2 is FQNEAQ (reference sequence). Here the CDR3 DNA reads TGTGCCAGCAGCTTGGAAAGAAACACCATATATTTT. Translation: CASSLERNTIYF.

The chain has TRBV5-4 and TRBJ1-2; 8 positions match TRBD1. CDR3 length equals 14 residues. Germline V gene lookup returns CDR1 SGHNT and CDR2 YYREEE (reference sequence). The ends lost 4 bases at V and 8 bases at J; junction bases unmatched: 10. The CDR3 sequence: CASSAQTGGKGYTF. CDR3 bases: TGTGCCAGCAGCGCCCAAACAGGGGGAAAAGGCTACACCTTC.

The chain uses TRBV7-9 and TRBJ2-1; D gene uncertain. The CDR3 is made up of 13 amino acids. V lost 7 bases to trimming and J lost 4 bases, with 11 bases between them. The germline CDR1 and CDR2 sequences are SEHNR and FQNEAQ (reference sequence). DNA of the CDR3: TGTGCCAGCACCTCCTGGAGTTACAATGAGCAGTTCTTC. Encoded protein: CASTSWSYNEQFF.

The rearrangement links TRBV19 to TRBJ1-6; 9 bases align to TRBD1. This CDR3 has 15 residues. Germline trimming cut 3 bases from V and 9 bases from J; bases unmatched to any gene: 6. Germline values: CDR1 LNHDA, CDR2 SQIVND (reference sequence). The CDR3, as DNA: TGTGCCAGTAGTATCCCCGGACAGGGGCGTTCACCCCTCCACTTT. As protein: CASSIPGQGRSPLHF. Looking up the rest from reference TRBV19 and TRBJ1-6 gives the full variable domain: DGGITQSPKYLFRKEGQNVTLSCEQNLNHDAMYWYRQDPGQGLRLIYYSQIVNDFQKGDIAEGYSVSREKKESFPLTVTSAQKNPTAFYLCASSIPGQGRSPLHFGNGTRLTVT.

The CDR3 DNA reads as TGTGCCAGCAGCTCGGGACAGGGGAGGGGGGACACTGAAGCTTTCTTT. The encoded protein is CASSSGQGRGDTEAFF. The chain uses TRBV7-9 and TRBJ1-1, with 10 bases identical to TRBD1. The CDR3 runs to 16 residues. V shed 4 bases, J shed 3 bases, and the junction held 8 bases outside the gene matches. Germline V gives CDR1 SEHNR, CDR2 FQNEAQ (reference sequence). The full variable domain, rest sourced from reference TRBV7-9 and TRBJ1-1, is DTGVSQNPRHKITKRGQNVTFRCDPISEHNRLYWYRQTLGQGPEFLTYFQNEAQLEKSRLLSDRFSAERPKGSFSTLEIQRTEQGDSAMYLCASSSGQGRGDTEAFFGQGTRLTVV.

This sequence joins TRBV2 and TRBJ2-3; unclear D gene. Germline values: CDR1 SNHLY, CDR2 FYNNEI. V lost 6 bases, J lost 4 bases, and 14 bases lay in between. This CDR3 spans 14 amino acids. The CDR3 DNA is TGTGCCAGCAGCGGACGCGGAGCGTCAGATACGCAGTATTTT. Residues: CASSGRGASDTQYF.